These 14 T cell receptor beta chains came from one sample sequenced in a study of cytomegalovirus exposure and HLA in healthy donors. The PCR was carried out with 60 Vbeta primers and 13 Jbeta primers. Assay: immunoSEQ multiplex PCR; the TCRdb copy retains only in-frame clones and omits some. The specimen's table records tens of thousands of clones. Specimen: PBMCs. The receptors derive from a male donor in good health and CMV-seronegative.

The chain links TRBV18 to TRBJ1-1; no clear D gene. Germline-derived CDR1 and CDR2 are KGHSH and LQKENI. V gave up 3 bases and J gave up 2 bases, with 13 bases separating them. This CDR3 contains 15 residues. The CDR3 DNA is TGTGCCAGCTCACCTCTGGGAGGCAGAAACACTGAAGCTTTCTTT. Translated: CASSPLGGRNTEAFF.

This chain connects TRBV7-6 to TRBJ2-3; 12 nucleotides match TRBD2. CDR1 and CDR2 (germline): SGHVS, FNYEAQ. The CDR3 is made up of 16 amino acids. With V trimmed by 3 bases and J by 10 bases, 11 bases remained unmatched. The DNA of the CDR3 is TGTGCCAGCAGCTTCGTCGGACTAGCGGGGACGGAGGCGCAGTATTTT. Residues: CASSFVGLAGTEAQYF.

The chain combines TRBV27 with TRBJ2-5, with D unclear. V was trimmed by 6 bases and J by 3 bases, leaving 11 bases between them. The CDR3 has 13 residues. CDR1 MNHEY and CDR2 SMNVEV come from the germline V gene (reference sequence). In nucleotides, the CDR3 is TGTGCCAGCAGCCGGCAGGAAAAAGAGACCCAGTACTTC. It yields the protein CASSRQEKETQYF.

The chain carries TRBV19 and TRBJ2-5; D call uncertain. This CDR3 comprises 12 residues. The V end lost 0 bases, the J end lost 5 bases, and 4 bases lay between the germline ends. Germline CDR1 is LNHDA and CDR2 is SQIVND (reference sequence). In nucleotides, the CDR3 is TGTGCCAGTAGTATAGATCTCGAGACCCAGTACTTC. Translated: CASSIDLETQYF. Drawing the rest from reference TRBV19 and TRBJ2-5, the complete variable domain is DGGITQSPKYLFRKEGQNVTLSCEQNLNHDAMYWYRQDPGQGLRLIYYSQIVNDFQKGDIAEGYSVSREKKESFPLTVTSAQKNPTAFYLCASSIDLETQYFGPGTRLLVL.

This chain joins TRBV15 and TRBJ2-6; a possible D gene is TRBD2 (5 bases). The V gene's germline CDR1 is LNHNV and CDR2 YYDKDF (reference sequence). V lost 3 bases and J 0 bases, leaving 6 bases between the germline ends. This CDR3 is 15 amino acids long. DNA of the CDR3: TGTGCCACCAGCAGTCGGGGCTCTGGGGCCAACGTCCTGACTTTC. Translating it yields CATSSRGSGANVLTF.

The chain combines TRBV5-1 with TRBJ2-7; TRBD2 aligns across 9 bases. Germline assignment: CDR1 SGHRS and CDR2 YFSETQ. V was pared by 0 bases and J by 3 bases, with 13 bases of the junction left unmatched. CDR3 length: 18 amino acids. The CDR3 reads CASSLDLAGRTTLYEQYF. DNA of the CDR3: TGCGCCAGCAGCTTGGACCTAGCGGGGCGAACAACCCTCTACGAGCAGTACTTC. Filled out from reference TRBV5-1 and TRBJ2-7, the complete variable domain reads KAGVTQTPRYLIKTRGQQVTLSCSPISGHRSVSWYQQTPGQGLQFLFEYFSETQRNKGNFPGRFSGRQFSNSRSEMNVSTLELGDSALYLCASSLDLAGRTTLYEQYFGPGTRLTVT.

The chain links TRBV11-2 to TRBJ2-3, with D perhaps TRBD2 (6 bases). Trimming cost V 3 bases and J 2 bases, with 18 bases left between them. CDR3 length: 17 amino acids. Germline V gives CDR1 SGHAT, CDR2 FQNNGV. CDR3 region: CASSLDWRGATTDTQYF. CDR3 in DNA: TGTGCCAGCAGCTTGGATTGGCGCGGGGCCACCACAGATACGCAGTATTTT.

The CDR3 coding sequence is TGTGCCACCAGCAGAACTTTTGGGACTAGCGGAACAAATGAGCAGTTCTTC. The encoded protein is CATSRTFGTSGTNEQFF. J is TRBJ2-1 and V is TRBV15; TRBD2 aligns across 11 bases. This CDR3 has 17 amino acids. CDR1 and CDR2 from the germline V gene are LNHNV and YYDKDF (reference sequence). V was pared by 2 bases and J by 7 bases, with 10 bases of the junction left unmatched.

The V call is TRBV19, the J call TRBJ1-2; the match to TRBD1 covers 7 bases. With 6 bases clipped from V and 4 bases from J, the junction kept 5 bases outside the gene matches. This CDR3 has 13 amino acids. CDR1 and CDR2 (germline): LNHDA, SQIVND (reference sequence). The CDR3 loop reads CASSPDRTYGYTF. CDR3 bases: TGTGCCAGTAGCCCGGACAGGACCTATGGCTACACCTTC.

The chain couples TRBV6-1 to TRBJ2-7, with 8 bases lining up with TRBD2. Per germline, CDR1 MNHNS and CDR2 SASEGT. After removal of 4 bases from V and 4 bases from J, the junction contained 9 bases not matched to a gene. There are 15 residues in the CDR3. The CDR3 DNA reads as TGTGCCAGCAGTGCATCCAGCGGGAGTGGGTACGAGCAGTACTTC. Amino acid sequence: CASSASSGSGYEQYF.

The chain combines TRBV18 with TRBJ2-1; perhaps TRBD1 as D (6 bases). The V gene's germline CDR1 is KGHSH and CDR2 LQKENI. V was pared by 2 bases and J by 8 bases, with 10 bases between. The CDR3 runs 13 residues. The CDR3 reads CASSPNRDDEQFF. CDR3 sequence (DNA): TGTGCCAGCTCACCAAACAGGGACGATGAGCAGTTCTTC.

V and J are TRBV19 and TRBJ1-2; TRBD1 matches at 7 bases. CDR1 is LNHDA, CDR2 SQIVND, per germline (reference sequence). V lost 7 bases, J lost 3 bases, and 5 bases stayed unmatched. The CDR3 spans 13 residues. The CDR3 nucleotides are TGTGCCAGTACCCTCGGACAGGACTATGGCTACACCTTC. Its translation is CASTLGQDYGYTF. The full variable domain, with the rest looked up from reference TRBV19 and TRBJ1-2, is DGGITQSPKYLFRKEGQNVTLSCEQNLNHDAMYWYRQDPGQGLRLIYYSQIVNDFQKGDIAEGYSVSREKKESFPLTVTSAQKNPTAFYLCASTLGQDYGYTFGSGTRLTVV.

DNA for the CDR3: TGTGCCAGCAGCTTAGAAACTAGCGGCGATTCCAATGAGCAGTTCTTC. Translated, it gives CASSLETSGDSNEQFF. The chain recombines TRBV11-3 with TRBJ2-1, with 8 bases lining up with TRBD2. In germline, CDR1 is SGHNT, CDR2 YENEEA. CDR3 length equals 16 residues. V was clipped by 0 bases and J by 6 bases; unmatched bases: 7.

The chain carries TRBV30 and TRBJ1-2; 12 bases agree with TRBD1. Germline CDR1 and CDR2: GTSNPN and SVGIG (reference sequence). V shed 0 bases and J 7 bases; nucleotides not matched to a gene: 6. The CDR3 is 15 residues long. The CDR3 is CAWSVSGTGGRGYTF. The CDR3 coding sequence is TGTGCCTGGAGTGTAAGCGGGACAGGGGGCCGTGGCTACACCTTC.